Shown below are 15 T cell receptor beta chains from a single sample sequenced in a study of a mutant IDH1 vaccine in newly diagnosed glioma (dated by TCRdb to the early 2020s). This sample's time point label indicates: week 47, end of study. Each vaccine dose was 300 ug of a 20-mer mutant IDH1 peptide in Montanide, given subcutaneously with topical imiquimod. The library was generated by the immunoSEQ multiplex PCR assay. What TCRdb holds here is the immuneACCESS table cut down to in-frame rearrangements. Part of the clones is not present; checked against another copy, under half of the missing clones reflect an unresolved V gene, and the others are unexplained. For this sample there are around 94,000 clones; around 92% appear just once. 0.6% to 0.95% of the sample is taken by the ten largest. Antigens for these TCRs are unknown. The sequenced sample was PBMCs, obtained from a glioma patient whose treatment included an IDH1 peptide vaccine. The receptor set was obtained from a woman aged 45-65 years with glioma.

V usage is TRBV5-6 and J usage is TRBJ2-7; D uncertain. V shed 8 bases and J shed 0 bases, with 9 bases lying between them. Germline CDR1 and CDR2: SGHDT and YYEEEE. CDR3 length equals 12 residues. The CDR3 spells CASQLHSYEQYF. CDR3 DNA sequence: TGTGCCAGTCAACTTCACTCCTACGAGCAGTACTTC.

The chain combines TRBV5-8 with TRBJ2-5; TRBD1 is a possible D gene (7 bases). Germline lookup yields CDR1 SGHTS and CDR2 YDEGEE. V was pared by 1 base and J by 2 bases, with 9 bases between. The length of the CDR3 is 14 residues. The CDR3 DNA reads as TGTGCCAGCAGCTTGCAGGGGGGTCAAGAGACCCAGTACTTC. Amino acids: CASSLQGGQETQYF.

CDR3 region: CASSVGPPRPLRTDTQYF. CDR3 in DNA: TGTGCCAGCAGCGTAGGACCCCCTAGACCCTTGCGCACAGATACGCAGTATTTT. The V gene is TRBV9, the J gene TRBJ2-3; D ambiguous. V lost 0 bases and J lost 1, with 18 bases in between. The length of the CDR3 is 18 residues. CDR1 SGDLS and CDR2 YYNGEE come from the germline V gene.

The CDR3 DNA is TGTGCCAGTCTTAGGCAGGGGGCTTTGGGTCAGCCCCAGCATTTT. Protein product: CASLRQGALGQPQHF. The rearrangement links TRBV28 to TRBJ1-5; 8 bases align to TRBD1. Germline V CDR1 and CDR2: MDHEN, SYDVKM. With V trimmed by 9 bases and J by 6 bases, 13 bases remained unmatched. The CDR3 extends over 15 amino acids.

This chain joins TRBV7-8 and TRBJ2-5; D remains ambiguous. Deletions cut 3 bases from V and 5 bases from J, with 13 bases between. Germline-derived CDR1 and CDR2 are SGHVS and FQNEAQ. CDR3 length: 14 residues. The CDR3 protein is CASSLGPLGETQYF. CDR3 DNA: TGTGCCAGCAGCTTGGGTCCATTAGGGGAGACCCAGTACTTC.

The V and J genes are TRBV19 and TRBJ2-7; TRBD2 matches at 9 bases. CDR1 is LNHDA, CDR2 SQIVND, per germline (reference sequence). The CDR3 extends over 14 amino acids. Trimming took 4 bases from V and 5 from J; bases not matched to a gene: 6. CDR3 nucleotides: TGTGCCAGTAGTACGACTAGCGGTCCACACGAGCAGTACTTC. Its protein is CASSTTSGPHEQYF. The entire variable domain, with the rest obtained from reference TRBV19 and TRBJ2-7, is as follows: DGGITQSPKYLFRKEGQNVTLSCEQNLNHDAMYWYRQDPGQGLRLIYYSQIVNDFQKGDIAEGYSVSREKKESFPLTVTSAQKNPTAFYLCASSTTSGPHEQYFGPGTRLTVT.

DNA for the CDR3: TGTGCCAGCAGCTTGGGACAGGGGCGTAGATCCTACGAGCAGTACTTC. Translation gives CASSLGQGRRSYEQYF. The chain couples TRBV5-4 to TRBJ2-7, with 8 bases identical to TRBD1. The trim removed 0 bases at V and 1 base at J, leaving 6 bases unmatched. CDR3 size: 16 residues. CDR1 and CDR2 (germline): SGHNT, YYREEE (reference sequence).

The rearrangement joins TRBV4-1 to TRBJ2-2; the match to TRBD2 covers 13 bases. CDR1 is MGHRA and CDR2 is YSYEKL in the germline V gene. The ends lost 4 bases at V and 6 bases at J; junction bases unmatched: 8. The CDR3 totals 17 residues. CDR3 residues: CASSRRGLAGAPGELFF. The CDR3 DNA reads TGCGCCAGCAGCCGAAGAGGACTAGCGGGAGCCCCCGGGGAGCTGTTTTTT.

The chain couples TRBV4-1 to TRBJ2-5; 7 bases are shared with TRBD1. The CDR3 spans 14 residues. With 3 bases clipped from V and 2 bases from J, the junction kept 3 bases outside the gene matches. Germline-derived CDR1 and CDR2 are MGHRA and YSYEKL. The CDR3 reads CASSQGTAQETQYF. The CDR3 DNA reads as TGCGCCAGCAGCCAGGGGACAGCTCAAGAGACCCAGTACTTC.

The chain combines TRBV19 with TRBJ2-7; 10 bases are shared with TRBD1. Germline V gene lookup returns CDR1 LNHDA and CDR2 SQIVND (reference sequence). The CDR3 is 15 residues long. V lost 5 bases to trimming and J lost 7 bases; unmatched junction nucleotides: 11. The CDR3 spells CASSRALGQGSEQYF. The CDR3 bases are TGTGCCAGTAGTCGGGCACTGGGACAGGGGTCGGAGCAGTACTTC. Full variable domain (outside the CDR3, taken from reference TRBV19 and TRBJ2-7): DGGITQSPKYLFRKEGQNVTLSCEQNLNHDAMYWYRQDPGQGLRLIYYSQIVNDFQKGDIAEGYSVSREKKESFPLTVTSAQKNPTAFYLCASSRALGQGSEQYFGPGTRLTVT.

The chain recombines TRBV5-6 with TRBJ2-3, with TRBD2 matching 13 bases. CDR1 is SGHDT, CDR2 YYEEEE, per germline. V was pared by 4 bases and J by 4 bases, with 6 bases of the junction left unmatched. The length of the CDR3 is 16 residues. The CDR3 DNA follows: TGTGCCAGCAGCCTAACTAGCGGGAGGGCGGCAGATACGCAGTATTTT. Protein sequence: CASSLTSGRAADTQYF.

The genes are TRBV2 and TRBJ2-1; 8 bases match TRBD1. This CDR3 comprises 14 residues. Per the germline V gene, CDR1 is SNHLY and CDR2 is FYNNEI. V lost 7 bases to trimming and J lost 1 base; unmatched junction nucleotides: 3. The chain's CDR3 is CASNGQGSYNEQFF. The CDR3 bases are TGTGCCAGCAACGGACAGGGTTCCTACAATGAGCAGTTCTTC.

The chain combines TRBV11-3 with TRBJ2-3; a weak D match, TRBD1 (5 bases). The CDR3 is 14 amino acids. Germline V gene sequence: CDR1 SGHNT, CDR2 YENEEA. Trimming took off 4 bases at V and 0 bases at J, with 8 bases between the two ends. This CDR3 reads CASSYGQSTDTQYF. The CDR3 DNA reads as TGTGCCAGCAGCTATGGACAAAGCACAGATACGCAGTATTTT.

About this clone: A junction boundary mismatches the germline segment, possibly from a read error. The chain joins TRBV7-7 to TRBJ2-2, with 11 nucleotides matching TRBD2. This CDR3 contains 16 residues. Germline lookup yields CDR1 SSHAT and CDR2 FNYEAQ (reference sequence). The CDR3 loop reads CASSLLAGVNTGELFF. CDR3 DNA sequence: TGTGCTAGCAGCCTACTAGCGGGGGTTAACACCGGGGAGCTGTTTTTT.

The chain carries TRBV6-6 and TRBJ2-2, with D possibly being TRBD1 (6 bases). Germline-derived CDR1 and CDR2 are MNHNY and SVGAGI (reference sequence). V gave up 6 bases and J gave up 3 bases, with 14 bases separating them. The CDR3 runs 15 residues. CDR3 residues: CASRTGSVDTGELFF. The CDR3 DNA reads as TGTGCCAGCAGGACAGGTAGCGTTGACACCGGGGAGCTGTTTTTT.